The 19 T cell receptor beta chains in this list originate from one sample, sequenced in a study of metastatic and nonmetastatic thyroid tumors (dated by TCRdb to about 2020). None of the patients had been given any treatment before thyroid surgery. The library was prepared using PCR. Sequencing instrument: Illumina HiSeq 4000. TCRdb reworked the public reads: Q25 trimming with fastp, MiXCR clone assembly, productive beta chains retained. The sample has about 25,000 clones on record, 20% to 25% of them singletons. The ten largest clones represent more than 25% of the sample. What was sequenced was blood. The receptors come from a male donor with papillary thyroid cancer or a benign thyroid nodule (not recorded which). Some clones in this sample may be carry-over from other donors' samples.

This clone came up many times. The rearrangement links TRBV4-2 to TRBJ1-2, with D perhaps matching TRBD1 (6 bases). CDR3 length equals 18 residues. Trimming took off 4 bases at V and 2 bases at J, with 23 bases between the two ends. The germline CDR1 and CDR2 sequences are LGHNA and YNFKEQ. CDR3 protein: CASSRGGGDGAGNYGYTF. CDR3 in DNA: TGTGCCAGCAGCCGTGGGGGCGGGGATGGGGCCGGCAACTATGGCTACACCTTC.

On this clone: One end of the junction fails to match germline, which may point to a read error. The rearrangement uses TRBV5-4 and TRBJ1-1; D might be TRBD1 (5 bases). Germline assignment: CDR1 SGHNT and CDR2 YYREEE (reference sequence). The CDR3 contains 14 residues. CDR3 DNA sequence: TGTGGCAGCAGCCGACGGGAGGGGTGCAGTGAAGCTTTCTTT. Translated, it gives CGSSRREGCSEAFF.

This clone appeared many times. The chain recombines TRBV6-5 with TRBJ2-2; D unresolved. The CDR3 consists of 13 residues. The V and J ends lost 2 bases and 4 bases respectively, with 5 bases between them. CDR1 MNHEY and CDR2 SVGAGI come from the germline V gene. This chain's CDR3 is CASSYKSTGELFF. CDR3 nucleotides: TGTGCCAGCAGTTACAAGTCCACCGGGGAGCTGTTTTTT.

This clone was observed at least ten times. A much larger clone lies one base from this, so it may be a read error. The chain carries TRBV20-1 and TRBJ2-7; tentative D call: TRBD1 (5 bases). The CDR3 loop spans 14 amino acids. V lost 4 bases and J lost 2, with 15 bases in between. Germline loops: CDR1 DFQATT, CDR2 SNEGSKA (reference sequence). The DNA of the CDR3 is TGCAGTGCTAAAGGCAGGGTAACGGCCTACGAGCAGTACTTC. Translation gives CSAKGRVTAYEQYF.

This clone was counted many times. The chain has TRBV5-4 and TRBJ1-2; 10 bases agree with TRBD1. The V and J ends lost 2 bases and 7 bases, in that order; junction bases with no gene match: 8. Germline CDR1 reads SGHNT; CDR2 reads YYREEE (reference sequence). CDR3 length equals 15 residues. CDR3 DNA: TGTGCCAGCAGCTTCGACAGGGGGCAATTGTCTGGCTACACCTTC. Protein product: CASSFDRGQLSGYTF.

This clone was picked up many times. The V gene is TRBV19, the J gene TRBJ1-2; 10 nucleotides match TRBD1. The CDR3 is 15 amino acids. From germline, CDR1 is LNHDA and CDR2 SQIVND (reference sequence). Trimming removed 5 bases from V and 3 bases from J; junction bases left unmatched: 6. In DNA, the CDR3 is TGTGCCAGTAGTTCCTGGGGGACAGGGGACTATGGCTACACCTTC. Protein sequence: CASSSWGTGDYGYTF.

This clone came up many times. The CDR3 nucleotides read TGTGCCACCAGTGATTCCAGTAATACGCAGTATTTT. Translated, it gives CATSDSSNTQYF. The rearrangement uses TRBV24-1 and TRBJ2-3; no clear D gene. The germline V and J ends were trimmed by 2 bases and 7 bases, with 6 bases remaining between them. Germline assignment: CDR1 KGHDR and CDR2 SFDVKD. The CDR3 is made up of 12 amino acids.

This clone was counted many times. This rearrangement joins TRBV5-1 to TRBJ1-1; tentative D call: TRBD1 (5 bases). This CDR3 comprises 12 residues. Germline V gene data show CDR1 as SGHRS and CDR2 as YFSETQ. The ends were cut back, 0 bases at V and 11 bases at J, with 11 bases in the middle. The CDR3 DNA reads as TGCGCCAGCAGCTTGGGGCAGGGCATGGCTTTCTTT. This gives the protein CASSLGQGMAFF.

This clone showed up many times. The rearrangement uses TRBV20-1 and TRBJ2-5; D tentatively reads TRBD1 or TRBD2 (5 bases each). The CDR3 sequence is 14 residues long. Germline V CDR1 and CDR2: DFQATT, SNEGSKA (reference sequence). Deletions cut 4 bases from V and 2 bases from J, with 14 bases between. CDR3 in DNA: TGCAGTGCTAAAACGGGACCCCAACAAGAGACCCAGTACTTC. It translates to CSAKTGPQQETQYF.

This clone was counted ten times or more. The chain is built from TRBV28 and TRBJ1-2; D remains unclear. The CDR3 runs 14 residues. Germline CDR1 and CDR2: MDHEN and SYDVKM. V was clipped by 7 bases and J by 6 bases, with 18 bases between them. CDR3 region: CASNGPGTSDGYTF. The CDR3 nucleotides read TGTGCCAGCAACGGCCCAGGTACGTCCGATGGCTACACCTTC.

With respect to this clone: A junction end diverges from the germline sequence, so it may reflect a read error. The chain couples TRBV25-1 to TRBJ2-5; D not certain. Germline V gene data show CDR1 as MGHDK and CDR2 as SYGVNS. The CDR3 runs 17 residues. As DNA, the CDR3 is TGTGCCAGCAGTGAAGGGCAGGTATTGTCCCTCCAAGAGGCCCAGTACTTC. Its protein is CASSEGQVLSLQEAQYF.

V is TRBV20-1 and J is TRBJ2-1; no definite D call. CDR1 is DFQATT and CDR2 is SNEGSKA in the germline V gene (reference sequence). Between the trimmed V and J ends, which lost 3 bases and 4 bases, there was a span of 10 bases. The CDR3 extends over 13 amino acids. Here the CDR3 reads CSASSLGYNEQFF. CDR3 DNA: TGCAGTGCTAGTAGCTTAGGGTACAATGAGCAGTTCTTC.

Many counts were recorded for this clone. The V gene is TRBV27, the J gene TRBJ2-3; D is perhaps TRBD2 (5 bases). CDR1 and CDR2 (germline): MNHEY, SMNVEV (reference sequence). V was cut by 5 bases and J by 2 bases, with 14 bases left in between. The CDR3 has 15 residues. CDR3: CASSRVLAFTDTQYF. As DNA, the CDR3 is TGTGCCAGCAGTCGAGTGCTAGCCTTCACAGATACGCAGTATTTT.

The gene calls are TRBV7-3 and TRBJ2-2; D gene ambiguous. The V end lost 6 bases, the J end lost 10 bases, and 12 bases lay between the germline ends. CDR3 length: 12 residues. Germline lookup yields CDR1 SGHTA and CDR2 FQGTGA. In DNA form, the CDR3 reads TGTGCCAGCAGGCTTCCCGGTTTGGAGCTGTTTTTT. Translation: CASRLPGLELFF.

As regards this clone: Since the CDR3 does not end with the conserved phenylalanine or tryptophan, this likely comes from a read error. It is unclear where the CDR3 begins or ends on the DNA, so no DNA is shown, and the CDR3 is as TCRdb lists it. The rearrangement links TRBV6-4 to TRBJ2-2. The germline V gene has CDR1 MRHNA and CDR2 SNTAGT. The CDR3 sequence runs 15 residues, both termini included. CDR3 loop: CASSDGQGETGELLC.

This chain links TRBV18 with TRBJ1-1; maybe TRBD1 (6 bases). Looked up from germline, CDR1 is KGHSH and CDR2 is LQKENI. The CDR3 is made up of 16 amino acids. Trimming left V 7 bases short and J 6 bases short, with 24 bases between. CDR3 protein: CASYPDQRGGSSEAFF. DNA of the CDR3: TGTGCCAGCTACCCCGACCAGAGAGGGGGGTCCTCTGAAGCTTTCTTT. The full variable domain, with the rest looked up from reference TRBV18 and TRBJ1-1, is NAGVMQNPRHLVRRRGQEARLRCSPMKGHSHVYWYRQLPEEGLKFMVYLQKENIIDESGMPKERFSAEFPKEGPSILRIQQVVRGDSAAYFCASYPDQRGGSSEAFFGQGTRLTVV.

This clone was observed many times. V usage is TRBV9 and J usage is TRBJ1-1; possibly TRBD1 for D (6 bases). Between the trimmed V and J ends, which lost 3 bases and 10 bases, there was a span of 25 bases. Germline values: CDR1 SGDLS, CDR2 YYNGEE. This CDR3 is 16 amino acids long. CDR3 coding DNA: TGTGCCAGCAGCGGATATAGGGGGGAGGGGGAAAGAGGAGCTTTCTTT. It codes for CASSGYRGEGERGAFF.

This clone was counted at least ten times. V and J are TRBV5-1 and TRBJ1-5; TRBD1 agrees at 10 bases. CDR1 and CDR2 (germline): SGHRS, YFSETQ. The CDR3 contains 16 residues. With 4 bases clipped from V and 0 bases from J, the junction kept 4 bases outside the gene matches. The DNA for the CDR3 is TGCGCCAGCAGCCCGGGGACAGGGGTTAGCAATCAGCCCCAGCATTTT. It encodes CASSPGTGVSNQPQHF.

This clone was seen many times. The chain recombines TRBV7-3 with TRBJ1-2; D is perhaps TRBD1 (5 bases). The ends were cut back, 1 base at V and 5 bases at J, with 5 bases in the middle. Germline V gives CDR1 SGHTA, CDR2 FQGTGA. The CDR3 has 12 residues. The CDR3 region has the DNA TGTGCCAGCAGCTTAAGACAGTATGGCTACACCTTC. Its protein is CASSLRQYGYTF.